The present TCR beta chain was sequenced within a study of blood T cell repertoires in COVID-19. As for the study in general: Samples of COVID-19 (acute and convalescent) were obtained from the United States, Italy and Spain. From T cells, B-cell-depleted T cells, or PBMCs came the material, which was cDNA or gDNA.

The CDR3 has 12 amino acids. CDR1 and CDR2 from the germline V gene are LGHDT and YNNKEL (reference sequence). V lost 6 bases and J lost 7, with 9 bases in between. Authors' methods: The assay estimated nucleated cells by amplifying reference gene primers. Profiling relied on immunoSEQ multiplex PCR, and the TCRdb table lists in-frame clones only, not all of them. The V and J calls and clone size come from that table; D and trimming were worked out from the DNA. Found here are under 250,000 clones, 70% to 85% of them singletons; the top ten hold 8.9%. This clone came up once. The source is a man older than 75 with acute or convalescent COVID-19. The chain recombines TRBV3-1 (or the pseudogene TRBV3-2) with TRBJ2-2; D may be TRBD2 (5 bases). The sample taken for sequencing was peripheral blood. CDR3 region: CASRTGNGELFF. As DNA, the CDR3 is TGTGCCAGCAGAACGGGGAACGGGGAGCTGTTTTTT.